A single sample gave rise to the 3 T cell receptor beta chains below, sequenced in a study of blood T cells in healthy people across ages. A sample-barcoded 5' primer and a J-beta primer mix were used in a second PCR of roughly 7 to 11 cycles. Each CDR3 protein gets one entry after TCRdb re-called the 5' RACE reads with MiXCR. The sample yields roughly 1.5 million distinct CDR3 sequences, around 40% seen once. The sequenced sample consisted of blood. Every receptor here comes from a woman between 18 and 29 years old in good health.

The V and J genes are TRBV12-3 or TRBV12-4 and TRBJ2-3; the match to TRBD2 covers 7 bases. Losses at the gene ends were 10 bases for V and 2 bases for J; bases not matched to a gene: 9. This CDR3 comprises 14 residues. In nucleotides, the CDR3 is TGTGCCACCTCACAACGGGACTACACAGATACGCAGTATTTT. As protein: CATSQRDYTDTQYF.

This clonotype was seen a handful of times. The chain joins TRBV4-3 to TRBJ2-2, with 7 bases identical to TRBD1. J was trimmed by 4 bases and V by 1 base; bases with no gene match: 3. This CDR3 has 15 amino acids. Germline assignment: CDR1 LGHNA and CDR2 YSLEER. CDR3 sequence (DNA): TGCGCCAGCAGCCAAGTAGGGGGCTTCACCGGGGAGCTGTTTTTT. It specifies CASSQVGGFTGELFF.

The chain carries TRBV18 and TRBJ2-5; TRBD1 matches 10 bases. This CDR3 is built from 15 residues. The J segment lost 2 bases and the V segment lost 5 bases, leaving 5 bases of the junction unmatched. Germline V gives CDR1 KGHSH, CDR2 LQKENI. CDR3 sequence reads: CASSSGQGTQETQYF. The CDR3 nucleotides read TGTGCCAGCTCATCGGGACAGGGGACACAAGAGACCCAGTACTTC. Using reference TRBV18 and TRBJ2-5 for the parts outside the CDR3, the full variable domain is NAGVMQNPRHLVRRRGQEARLRCSPMKGHSHVYWYRQLPEEGLKFMVYLQKENIIDESGMPKERFSAEFPKEGPSILRIQQVVRGDSAAYFCASSSGQGTQETQYFGPGTRLLVL.